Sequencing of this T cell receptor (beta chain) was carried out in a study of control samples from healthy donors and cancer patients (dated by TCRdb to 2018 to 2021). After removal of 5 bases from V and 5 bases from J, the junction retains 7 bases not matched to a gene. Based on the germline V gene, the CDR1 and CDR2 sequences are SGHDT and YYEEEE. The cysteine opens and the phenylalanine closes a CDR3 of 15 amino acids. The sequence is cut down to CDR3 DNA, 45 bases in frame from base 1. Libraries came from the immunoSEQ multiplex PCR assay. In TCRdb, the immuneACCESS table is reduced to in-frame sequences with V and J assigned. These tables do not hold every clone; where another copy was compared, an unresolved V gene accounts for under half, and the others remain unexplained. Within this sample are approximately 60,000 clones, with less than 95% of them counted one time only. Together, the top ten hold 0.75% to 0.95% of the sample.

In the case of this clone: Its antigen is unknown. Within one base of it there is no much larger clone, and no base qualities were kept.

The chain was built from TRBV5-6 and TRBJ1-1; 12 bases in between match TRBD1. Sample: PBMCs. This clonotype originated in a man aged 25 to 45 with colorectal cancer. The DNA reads TGTGCCAGCAGGGCCGGGACAGGGGGCCGGACTGAAGCTTTCTTT. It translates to CASRAGTGGRTEAFF.